Shown below are 23 T cell receptor beta chains from a single sample sequenced in a study of blood T cell repertoires in COVID-19 (dated by TCRdb to the early 2020s). The method behind the library was the immunoSEQ multiplex PCR assay. The source is immuneACCESS, and TCRdb retained only in-frame sequences with V and J called. Part of the clones is not carried over; for the studies checked, unresolved V genes explain less than half of this, and the remainder is unexplained. Recorded for this sample are 250,000 to 300,000 clones; approximately 84% of them occurred a single time. The ten top clones hold 3.4% of the sample. The sample was PBMCs or T cells enriched from blood (not recorded which). The receptors come from a man in his forties or fifties who had recovered from COVID-19.

This clone has just one count. The V gene is TRBV7-8, the J gene TRBJ2-7, with a weak D call TRBD2 (7 bases). Trimming removed 5 bases at V and 2 bases at J, with 16 bases between. The germline V gene encodes CDR1 SGHVS and CDR2 FQNEAQ. The length of the CDR3 is 15 residues. CDR3 sequence (DNA): TGTGCCAGCAGCAACAGGGCGGGGGTAACCTACGAGCAGTACTTC. This sequence encodes CASSNRAGVTYEQYF.

This rearrangement joins TRBV20-1 to TRBJ2-2; maybe TRBD2 (6 bases). Looked up from germline, CDR1 is DFQATT and CDR2 is SNEGSKA (reference sequence). V lost 3 bases and J 2 bases, leaving 13 bases between the germline ends. This CDR3 comprises 15 residues. The CDR3 coding sequence is TGCAGTGCTAGTCGGGACTTACTAAACACCGGGGAGCTGTTTTTT. Protein product: CSASRDLLNTGELFF.

A note on this clone: Other DNA sequences in the same sample also yield this CDR3. The CDR3 protein is CASSLDRGYEQYF. CDR3 coding DNA: TGTGCCAGCAGTCTTGACAGGGGCTACGAGCAGTACTTC. V is TRBV6-5 and J is TRBJ2-7; 8 positions match TRBD1. The germline CDR1 and CDR2 sequences are MNHEY and SVGAGI. CDR3 length equals 13 residues. The trim removed 5 bases at V and 3 bases at J, leaving 3 bases unmatched.

The chain recombines TRBV5-8 with TRBJ1-1; 7 positions agree with TRBD1. The CDR3 extends over 16 amino acids. V was clipped by 2 bases and J by 5 bases; unmatched bases: 12. Germline V gene data show CDR1 as SGHTS and CDR2 as YDEGEE. CDR3 sequence: CASSLRTGGVVTEAFF. The DNA for the CDR3 is TGTGCCAGCAGCTTACGGACAGGAGGGGTTGTAACTGAAGCTTTCTTT.

In this sample, this clone turned up once. The J gene is TRBJ2-1, the V gene TRBV12-5; a possible D gene is TRBD2 (5 bases). Germline values: CDR1 LGHNT, CDR2 FRNRAP. The ends were cut back, 7 bases at V and 0 bases at J, with 16 bases in the middle. The CDR3 has 16 amino acids. The CDR3 spells CASARGQTSSYNEQFF. CDR3 in DNA: TGTGCTAGTGCCCGCGGGCAAACGAGCTCCTACAATGAGCAGTTCTTC.

V is TRBV18 and J is TRBJ2-2; D not resolved. V was shortened by 0 bases and J by 0 bases, with 5 bases between the two germline ends. CDR3 length: 15 residues. Germline V lookup: CDR1 KGHSH, CDR2 LQKENI. CDR3 in amino acids: CASSPPAANTGELFF. DNA for the CDR3: TGTGCCAGCTCACCACCGGCAGCGAACACCGGGGAGCTGTTTTTT.

The J gene is TRBJ1-2, the V gene TRBV11-3, with D possibly TRBD1 on 5 matching bases. The CDR3 length is 12 residues. Germline CDR1 SGHNT, CDR2 YENEEA. Trimming took off 3 bases at V and 6 bases at J, with 8 bases between the two ends. The CDR3 DNA reads as TGTGCCAGCAGCTTTGGGGCGAATGGCTACACCTTC. Translating it yields CASSFGANGYTF.

The V gene is TRBV5-1, the J gene TRBJ1-4, with 8 bases aligning to TRBD1. CDR1 is SGHRS, CDR2 YFSETQ, per germline. This CDR3 region has 19 residues. V dropped 7 bases and J dropped 0; count of bases not matched to a gene: 17. In DNA, the CDR3 is TGCGCCAGCTTTTCCGGACAGGGCGCTTTCCCAGCAACTAATGAAAAACTGTTTTTT. Its protein is CASFSGQGAFPATNEKLFF.

This chain connects TRBV7-9 to TRBJ1-1, with D possibly matching TRBD1 (5 bases). CDR3 length: 14 residues. The V gene's germline CDR1 is SEHNR and CDR2 FQNEAQ (reference sequence). V lost 3 bases to trimming and J lost 1 base, with 9 bases between them. CDR3 sequence reads: CASSFIQGNTEAFF. CDR3 DNA sequence: TGTGCCAGCAGCTTCATTCAGGGGAACACTGAAGCTTTCTTT.

This clone appeared a few times. This chain links TRBV19 with TRBJ1-2; no reliable D call. This CDR3 region has 13 residues. Germline V gives CDR1 LNHDA, CDR2 SQIVND (reference sequence). The V end was cut by 5 bases, the J end by 5 bases, with 12 bases between. This CDR3 reads CASSPTVEYGYTF. CDR3 DNA sequence: TGTGCCAGTAGTCCAACGGTAGAGTATGGCTACACCTTC.

The chain has TRBV18 and TRBJ2-5; perhaps TRBD2 as D (6 bases). The CDR3 has 15 amino acids. Germline-derived CDR1 and CDR2 are KGHSH and LQKENI. Trimming took 6 bases from V and 0 from J, leaving 14 bases between them. The CDR3, as DNA: TGTGCCAGCTCCCGGTCGGGAGACAACCAAGAGACCCAGTACTTC. This translates into CASSRSGDNQETQYF.

In this sample, this clone turned up a few times. The gene calls are TRBV27 and TRBJ1-4; D is unclear. V was shortened by 3 bases and J by 0 bases, with 2 bases between the two germline ends. Germline V gene sequence: CDR1 MNHEY, CDR2 SMNVEV (reference sequence). The CDR3 extends over 13 amino acids. Here the CDR3 reads CASSFSTNEKLFF. In DNA, the CDR3 is TGTGCCAGCAGTTTCTCAACTAATGAAAAACTGTTTTTT.

This clone has a handful of counts. The chain recombines TRBV10-1 with TRBJ2-7, with 9 bases matching TRBD2. The junction had 1 base not matched to a gene; V was cut back by 2 bases and J by 5 bases. Germline V gene sequence: CDR1 WNHNN, CDR2 SYGVQD (reference sequence). The CDR3 totals 13 residues. The CDR3 nucleotides read TGCGCCAGCAGTGAGAGCGGGAGGAACGAGCAGTACTTC. The encoded protein is CASSESGRNEQYF.

This clone was seen only once. The chain links TRBV5-1 to TRBJ1-1, with D tentatively TRBD1 (5 bases). The CDR3 loop spans 14 amino acids. CDR1 SGHRS and CDR2 YFSETQ come from the germline V gene. The V end was cut by 4 bases, the J end by 2 bases, with 12 bases between. The CDR3 is CASSGKTANTEAFF. Here the CDR3 DNA reads TGCGCCAGCAGCGGAAAGACAGCAAACACTGAAGCTTTCTTT.

The chain has TRBV30 and TRBJ2-4, with D unclear. V gave up 1 base and J gave up 9 bases, with 16 bases separating them. The CDR3 length is 14 residues. Germline-derived CDR1 and CDR2 are GTSNPN and SVGIG (reference sequence). This CDR3 reads CAWSDNGRSRIQYF. CDR3 bases: TGTGCCTGGAGTGATAATGGCAGGTCTCGCATTCAGTACTTC.

This sequence joins TRBV5-1 and TRBJ2-5, with TRBD2 identical over 12 bases. This CDR3 region has 16 residues. Unmatched junction bases numbered 5, after V lost 2 bases and J lost 3 bases. In germline, CDR1 is SGHRS, CDR2 YFSETQ. The CDR3 spells CASSLQASGGEETQYF. In DNA form, the CDR3 reads TGCGCCAGCAGCTTACAAGCTAGCGGGGGGGAAGAGACCCAGTACTTC.

The sample holds many counts of this clone. The rearrangement joins TRBV5-5 to TRBJ1-6; no clear D. With 1 base removed from V and 6 bases from J, the gap between germline ends came to 5 bases. Germline lookup yields CDR1 SGHKS and CDR2 YYEKEE (reference sequence). The CDR3 is made up of 13 amino acids. CDR3 protein: CASSLLINSPLHF. The CDR3 DNA reads TGTGCCAGCAGCTTGTTAATTAATTCACCCCTCCACTTT. Full variable domain (missing parts from reference TRBV5-5 and TRBJ1-6): DAGVTQSPTHLIKTRGQQVTLRCSPISGHKSVSWYQQVLGQGPQFIFQYYEKEERGRGNFPDRFSARQFPNYSSELNVNALLLGDSALYLCASSLLINSPLHFGNGTRLTVT.

Remarks on this clone: Compared with germline, one end of the junction differs, possibly owing to a read error. The chain couples TRBV19 to TRBJ1-3; 9 positions agree with TRBD1. CDR3 length equals 12 residues. Germline V gene sequence: CDR1 LNHDA, CDR2 SQIVND (reference sequence). CDR3 residues: CASSLHRDRVSF. CDR3 nucleotides: TGTGCCAGTAGCCTGCATCGGGACAGGGTTTCCTTT.

This clone has a handful of counts. The chain combines TRBV6-5 with TRBJ2-1, with 7 bases aligning to TRBD1. This CDR3 has 14 residues. V shed 8 bases, J shed 9 bases, and the junction held 13 bases outside the gene matches. Germline values: CDR1 MNHEY, CDR2 SVGAGI. In nucleotides, the CDR3 is TGTGCCAGCTTGTCGCGGGCAGGGGGATCTGAGCAGTTCTTC. It codes for CASLSRAGGSEQFF.

The genes are TRBV27 and TRBJ2-1; 8 bases match TRBD2. The length of the CDR3 is 14 residues. Looked up from germline, CDR1 is MNHEY and CDR2 is SMNVEV (reference sequence). J was trimmed by 5 bases and V by 8 bases; bases with no gene match: 8. This CDR3 is CASYRGGPNNEQFF. The CDR3 coding sequence is TGTGCCAGCTACCGGGGGGGCCCCAACAATGAGCAGTTCTTC.

The chain employs TRBV19 and TRBJ1-6, with TRBD1 matching 10 bases. The CDR3 length is 14 residues. J lost 9 bases, V lost 7 bases, and 6 bases had no gene match. In germline, CDR1 is LNHDA, CDR2 SQIVND (reference sequence). The CDR3: CASKDRTGGSPLHF. Written as DNA, the CDR3 is TGTGCCAGTAAAGACAGGACAGGGGGTTCACCCCTCCACTTT.

The V gene is TRBV28, the J gene TRBJ1-2; D perhaps matches TRBD1 (6 bases). V lost 8 bases, J lost 13 bases, and 17 bases lay in between. The germline CDR1 and CDR2 sequences are MDHEN and SYDVKM. CDR3 size: 11 residues. CDR3 residues: CASSRGRDATF. The CDR3 DNA reads as TGTGCCAGCTCTAGGGGGAGGGACGCCACCTTC.

J is TRBJ2-7 and V is TRBV4-1, with D possibly being TRBD2 (5 bases). The CDR3 is 15 residues long. CDR1 and CDR2 from the germline V gene are MGHRA and YSYEKL. V was trimmed by 1 base and J by 6 bases, leaving 16 bases between them. CDR3 nucleotides: TGCGCCAGCAGCCAAGTAAATAGTTATGGAGGCGAGCAGTACTTC. Translating it yields CASSQVNSYGGEQYF.